Following are 27 T cell receptor beta chains from one sample sequenced in a study of blood T cell repertoires in COVID-19. TCRdb's table, derived via immunoSEQ multiplex PCR, lists solely in-frame clones and lacks some. Counted here are some 150,000 clones, roughly 86% occurring once; the ten biggest clones make up approximately 8%. The sequencing input was peripheral blood. All receptors derive from a woman in her sixties or seventies with acute or convalescent COVID-19.

This chain joins TRBV6-2 or TRBV6-3 and TRBJ1-5; a possible D gene is TRBD1 (6 bases). V shed 5 bases and J shed 2 bases, with 13 bases lying between them. The CDR3 length is 15 residues. CDR1 is MNHEY and CDR2 is SVGEGT in the germline V gene. The CDR3 DNA reads as TGTGCCAGCAGTCCCCGGGGGGCGGGCAATCAGCCCCAGCATTTT. This codes for CASSPRGAGNQPQHF.

V gene TRBV6-5 combines with J gene TRBJ2-3; 12 positions agree with TRBD2. Germline CDR1 MNHEY, CDR2 SVGAGI. The CDR3 spans 16 residues. Trimming took 2 bases from V and 4 from J; bases not matched to a gene: 4. Here the CDR3 reads CASSYLTSGGPDTQYF. CDR3 coding DNA: TGTGCCAGCAGTTACCTCACTAGCGGGGGGCCAGATACGCAGTATTTT.

V and J are TRBV30 and TRBJ1-1; D uncertain. Germline lookup yields CDR1 GTSNPN and CDR2 SVGIG (reference sequence). Deletions cut 3 bases from V and 0 bases from J, with 11 bases between. The CDR3 is 14 residues long. CDR3 DNA sequence: TGTGCCTGGAGAGCGGCTGGGGTGAACACTGAAGCTTTCTTT. The encoded protein is CAWRAAGVNTEAFF.

Here the CDR3 DNA reads TGTGCCAGCAACCGACAGGGTTTCACAGATACGCAGTATTTT. This codes for CASNRQGFTDTQYF. The rearrangement uses TRBV5-6 and TRBJ2-3; 7 bases fit TRBD1. CDR3 length: 14 residues. The V gene's germline CDR1 is SGHDT and CDR2 YYEEEE. The ends lost 6 bases at V and 2 bases at J; junction bases unmatched: 6.

The genes are TRBV28 and TRBJ2-2; no clear D gene. Germline V gene data show CDR1 as MDHEN and CDR2 as SYDVKM. The CDR3 consists of 16 residues. V lost 7 bases, J lost 3 bases, and 18 bases lay in between. CDR3 nucleotides: TGTGCCAGCACCCCTCTGGGTACAGCTTACACCGGGGAGCTGTTTTTT. Translating gives CASTPLGTAYTGELFF.

V gene TRBV18 combines with J gene TRBJ1-4; D is unclear. The germline CDR1 and CDR2 sequences are KGHSH and LQKENI. CDR3 length: 15 amino acids. Trimming pared 3 bases from V and 8 bases from J, leaving 16 bases between. CDR3: CASSPDGLVGEKLFF. The CDR3 region has the DNA TGTGCCAGCTCACCTGACGGACTAGTAGGGGAAAAACTGTTTTTT.

The rearrangement links TRBV7-6 to TRBJ2-5; TRBD2 aligns across 8 bases. Germline CDR1 reads SGHVS; CDR2 reads FNYEAQ. Trimming took 3 bases from V and 5 from J; bases not matched to a gene: 11. The CDR3 is made up of 16 amino acids. CDR3 DNA sequence: TGTGCCAGCAGCTTGGGTGGCGGGGGGACCGGTGAGACCCAGTACTTC. Translated, it gives CASSLGGGGTGETQYF.

The chain carries TRBV20-1 and TRBJ1-2; perhaps TRBD1 as D (6 bases). V was shortened by 3 bases and J by 4 bases, with 12 bases between the two germline ends. Germline CDR1 DFQATT, CDR2 SNEGSKA (reference sequence). This CDR3 spans 13 amino acids. CDR3 loop: CSASSVGGYGYTF. The CDR3 DNA reads as TGCAGTGCTAGTTCGGTAGGGGGCTATGGCTACACCTTC.

The J gene is TRBJ2-2, the V gene TRBV12-5; D unclear. CDR1 is LGHNT and CDR2 is FRNRAP in the germline V gene. The length of the CDR3 is 15 residues. The V end lost 0 bases, the J end lost 1 base, and 6 bases lay between the germline ends. CDR3 in amino acids: CASGLVQLNTGELFF. In nucleotides, the CDR3 is TGTGCTAGTGGTTTGGTACAGCTGAACACCGGGGAGCTGTTTTTT.

The chain uses TRBV19 and TRBJ1-6, with D possibly matching TRBD1 (6 bases). CDR1 is LNHDA and CDR2 is SQIVND in the germline V gene (reference sequence). The germline V and J ends were trimmed by 6 bases and 6 bases, with 21 bases remaining between them. This CDR3 contains 17 residues. In DNA form, the CDR3 reads TGTGCCAGTAGGAACGGGGGGGCCTCCACTTCTAATTCACCCCTCCACTTT. Protein: CASRNGGASTSNSPLHF.

The chain couples TRBV9 to TRBJ2-3; a weak D match, TRBD2 (6 bases). Trimming left V 3 bases short and J 0 bases short, with 17 bases between. CDR1 is SGDLS and CDR2 is YYNGEE in the germline V gene. CDR3 length: 17 residues. Written as DNA, the CDR3 is TGTGCCAGCAGCGCGCATCATAGCGGACCTAGCACAGATACGCAGTATTTT. It yields the protein CASSAHHSGPSTDTQYF. The variable domain in full, completed from reference TRBV9 and TRBJ2-3, reads DSGVTQTPKHLITATGQRVTLRCSPRSGDLSVYWYQQSLDQGLQFLIQYYNGEERAKGNILERFSAQQFPDLHSELNLSSLELGDSALYFCASSAHHSGPSTDTQYFGPGTRLTVL.

The chain is built from TRBV6-5 and TRBJ1-5; D may be TRBD1 (6 bases). This CDR3 is 13 amino acids long. V was trimmed by 6 bases and J by 9 bases, leaving 15 bases between them. Germline V gene sequence: CDR1 MNHEY, CDR2 SVGAGI. The CDR3 protein is CASSFRGNWPQHF. The CDR3 DNA is TGTGCCAGCAGCTTCAGGGGAAACTGGCCCCAGCATTTT.

This sequence joins TRBV4-2 and TRBJ1-5, with 7 bases identical to TRBD1. V lost 0 bases, J lost 7 bases, and 3 bases stayed unmatched. Germline V gene sequence: CDR1 LGHNA, CDR2 YNFKEQ. The CDR3 is 14 residues long. DNA for the CDR3: TGTGCCAGCAGCCAAGACCCAGGGGGGCAGCCCCAGCATTTT. Its protein is CASSQDPGGQPQHF.

This chain links TRBV7-8 with TRBJ2-1, with 8 bases aligning to TRBD1. Germline V gives CDR1 SGHVS, CDR2 FQNEAQ. The CDR3 covers 14 residues. The V segment lost 3 bases and the J segment 6 bases; nucleotides outside the gene matches: 4. The chain's CDR3 is CASSFSGQGNEQFF. CDR3 nucleotides: TGTGCCAGCAGCTTCTCCGGACAGGGCAATGAGCAGTTCTTC. The full variable domain, rest sourced from reference TRBV7-8 and TRBJ2-1, is GAGVSQSPRYKVAKRGQDVALRCDPISGHVSLFWYQQALGQGPEFLTYFQNEAQLDKSGLPSDRFFAERPEGSVSTLKIQRTQQEDSAVYLCASSFSGQGNEQFFGPGTRLTVL.

This sequence joins TRBV28 and TRBJ2-1, with 12 bases aligning to TRBD1. The germline CDR1 and CDR2 sequences are MDHEN and SYDVKM. This CDR3 comprises 14 residues. With 9 bases clipped from V and 7 bases from J, the junction kept 7 bases outside the gene matches. In DNA form, the CDR3 reads TGTGCCAGTCTCCGGGACAGGGGGCTGAATGAGCAGTTCTTC. It encodes CASLRDRGLNEQFF.

The gene calls are TRBV30 and TRBJ2-3; D possibly corresponds to TRBD2 (5 bases). From germline, CDR1 is GTSNPN and CDR2 SVGIG (reference sequence). The CDR3 extends over 13 amino acids. Trimming removed 4 bases at V and 7 bases at J, with 15 bases between. The CDR3 protein is CAWTGLDSHTQYF. CDR3 nucleotide sequence: TGTGCCTGGACGGGATTGGATTCCCATACGCAGTATTTT.

The CDR3 DNA is TGTGCCAGCAGCTTAGTAAGGCTAGCGGGGGGATTCCAAGAGACCCAGTACTTC. Its translation is CASSLVRLAGGFQETQYF. This chain joins TRBV7-2 and TRBJ2-5; 11 bases are a match to TRBD2. Per germline, CDR1 SGHTA and CDR2 FQGNSA. This CDR3 has 18 residues. After removal of 1 base from V and 1 base from J, the junction contained 8 bases not matched to a gene.

J is TRBJ2-7 and V is TRBV14; D remains ambiguous. V was cut by 5 bases and J by 3 bases, with 5 bases left in between. Germline lookup yields CDR1 SGHDN and CDR2 FVKESK. This CDR3 is built from 11 residues. CDR3 DNA sequence: TGTGCCAGCAGCTCCCACTACGAGCAGTACTTC. It specifies CASSSHYEQYF.

The V and J genes are TRBV6-5 and TRBJ1-2; 7 bases match TRBD1. The CDR3 is 15 amino acids. Unmatched junction bases numbered 12, after V lost 6 bases and J lost 5 bases. Germline V CDR1 and CDR2: MNHEY, SVGAGI. The CDR3 loop reads CASSYRQGPRYGYTF. CDR3 nucleotides: TGTGCCAGCAGCTACAGACAGGGACCTCGGTATGGCTACACCTTC.

The genes are TRBV29-1 and TRBJ2-3; perhaps TRBD2 as D (7 bases). CDR1 and CDR2 (germline): SQVTM, ANQGSEA. The ends were cut back, 6 bases at V and 2 bases at J, with 18 bases in the middle. The CDR3 totals 15 residues. The DNA for the CDR3 is TGCAGCGTGTGGATGGGGGGGGCTTCCACAGATACGCAGTATTTT. As protein: CSVWMGGASTDTQYF.

This clone has just one count. In DNA form, the CDR3 reads TGTGCCAGCATGGGCTTCGGGGGCACCGGGGAGCTGTTTTTT. Protein: CASMGFGGTGELFF. J is TRBJ2-2 and V is TRBV6-5, with a possible D match to TRBD2 (6 bases). This CDR3 region has 14 residues. Looked up from germline, CDR1 is MNHEY and CDR2 is SVGAGI. With 7 bases removed from V and 4 bases from J, the gap between germline ends came to 13 bases.

The V call is TRBV6-4, the J call TRBJ2-7, with 9 bases lining up with TRBD1. Trimming cost V 2 bases and J 6 bases; bases outside gene matches: 20. CDR1 MRHNA and CDR2 SNTAGT come from the germline V gene. This CDR3 is built from 19 residues. This chain's CDR3 is CASSDTLTIGQGRYGEQYF. CDR3 DNA: TGTGCCAGCAGTGACACCCTAACCATTGGACAGGGGAGGTATGGCGAGCAGTACTTC.

This CDR3 is CASSLVAGSEQYF. CDR3 DNA sequence: TGTGCCAGCAGCTTAGTAGCGGGGAGCGAGCAGTACTTC. The chain employs TRBV11-2 and TRBJ2-7; 8 nucleotides match TRBD2. Germline V gene lookup returns CDR1 SGHAT and CDR2 FQNNGV. Trimming took 1 base from V and 6 from J; bases not matched to a gene: 2. CDR3 length: 13 residues.

J is TRBJ2-3 and V is TRBV5-1, with a weak D call TRBD1 (5 bases). The CDR3 has 15 residues. V dropped 0 bases and J dropped 0 bases, with 8 bases sitting between them. Germline V lookup: CDR1 SGHRS, CDR2 YFSETQ. CDR3 coding DNA: TGCGCCAGCAGCTTGGAGGGGATTAGCACAGATACGCAGTATTTT. Its translation is CASSLEGISTDTQYF.

This rearrangement joins TRBV6-5 to TRBJ1-1; tentatively, D is TRBD1 (5 bases). This CDR3 spans 14 amino acids. V was cut by 10 bases and J by 4 bases, with 19 bases left in between. Germline-derived CDR1 and CDR2 are MNHEY and SVGAGI. DNA of the CDR3: TGTGCCACTTACCGGGGGGGTGATGTCACTGAAGCTTTCTTT. As protein: CATYRGGDVTEAFF.

The chain joins TRBV11-2 to TRBJ2-3; TRBD2 agrees at 11 bases. Germline values: CDR1 SGHAT, CDR2 FQNNGV. Losses at the gene ends were 1 base for V and 6 bases for J; bases not matched to a gene: 6. CDR3 length: 16 amino acids. CDR3 amino acids: CASSLVASGGSDTQYF. The CDR3 region has the DNA TGTGCCAGCAGCTTAGTGGCTAGCGGGGGGTCGGATACGCAGTATTTT.

The V and J genes are TRBV21-1 and TRBJ2-5; TRBD1, the D gene given by the table, was not confirmed from the DNA. TRBV21-1 is a pseudogene segment. The CDR3 is made up of 18 amino acids. DNA of the CDR3: TGTGCCAGCAGCAAAAACCCACGCCGGGACAGGATTAAAGAGACCCAGTACTTC. Encoded protein: CASSKNPRRDRIKETQYF.